The 3 T cell receptor beta chains below were found in one sample sequenced in a study of OX40 agonist ivuxolimab in advanced cancers. Clones were sequenced by immunoSEQ multiplex PCR, and TCRdb holds only the in-frame ones, with some missing. The sample lists fewer than 80,000 clones; 88% were seen once. Sequencing used CD4+ or CD8+ T cells sorted from blood, obtained in a trial of the OX40 agonist ivuxolimab. The receptors were gathered from an adult with an advanced solid tumor such as melanoma, head and neck, liver or kidney cancer.

This chain uses TRBV9 with TRBJ1-3; no reliable D call. V lost 6 bases and J lost 2, with 15 bases in between. Germline V gives CDR1 SGDLS, CDR2 YYNGEE. The CDR3 loop spans 15 amino acids. This CDR3 is CASTPDLEPGNTIYF. DNA of the CDR3: TGTGCCAGCACCCCCGACCTCGAACCTGGAAACACCATATATTTT.

This clone was counted a few times. The chain is built from TRBV7-9 and TRBJ2-7; 9 nucleotides match TRBD2. Germline V gene data show CDR1 as SEHNR and CDR2 as FQNEAQ (reference sequence). This CDR3 is built from 16 residues. Germline trimming cut 7 bases from V and 4 bases from J; bases unmatched to any gene: 14. The CDR3 coding sequence is TGTGCCAGCACCCCGGGAGGGGTAGCGGGGGAATACGAGCAGTACTTC. Translated: CASTPGGVAGEYEQYF.

V usage is TRBV9 and J usage is TRBJ2-1, with 7 bases aligning to TRBD2. The germline V gene encodes CDR1 SGDLS and CDR2 YYNGEE. The V and J ends lost 2 bases and 7 bases, in that order; junction bases with no gene match: 3. The CDR3 runs to 13 residues. CDR3 bases: TGTGCCAGCAGCGTTGCGGGACTAAATGAGCAGTTCTTC. It encodes CASSVAGLNEQFF.